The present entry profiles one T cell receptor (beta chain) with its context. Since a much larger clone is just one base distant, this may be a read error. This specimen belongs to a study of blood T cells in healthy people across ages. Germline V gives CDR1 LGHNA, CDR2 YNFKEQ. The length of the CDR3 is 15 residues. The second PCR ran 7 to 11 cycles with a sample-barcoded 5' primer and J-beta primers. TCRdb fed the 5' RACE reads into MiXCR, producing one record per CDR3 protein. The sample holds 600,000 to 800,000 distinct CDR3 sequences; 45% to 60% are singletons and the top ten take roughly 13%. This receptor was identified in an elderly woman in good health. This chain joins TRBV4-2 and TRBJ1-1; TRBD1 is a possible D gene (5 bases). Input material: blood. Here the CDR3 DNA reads TGTGCCAGCAGCCAAGCAAAGGGGCCTAACACTGGAGCTTTCTTT. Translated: CASSQAKGPNTGAFF.